A single sample gave rise to the 28 T cell receptor beta chains below, sequenced in a study of cytomegalovirus exposure and HLA in healthy donors. The PCR made use of 60 Vbeta and 13 Jbeta primers. Produced via immunoSEQ multiplex PCR; TCRdb's table is partial and in-frame only. The data contain 130,000 to 150,000 clones, over 65% of them seen just once; the ten biggest clones take up around 4%. Input material: PBMCs. Receptors originate from a man aged 18 to 30 in good health and CMV-seropositive.

The V gene is TRBV15, the J gene TRBJ2-3; 7 bases align to TRBD2. J was trimmed by 0 bases and V by 3 bases; bases with no gene match: 12. The CDR3 extends over 18 amino acids. Per germline, CDR1 LNHNV and CDR2 YYDKDF (reference sequence). This chain's CDR3 is CATSRTMGTKGSTDTQYF. The CDR3 DNA follows: TGTGCCACCAGCAGGACTATGGGGACTAAGGGCAGCACAGATACGCAGTATTTT.

This clone was observed a single time. The chain has TRBV27 and TRBJ2-4; 8 positions agree with TRBD1. J lost 3 bases, V lost 4 bases, and 17 bases had no gene match. The CDR3 consists of 19 residues. Germline CDR1 is MNHEY and CDR2 is SMNVEV (reference sequence). The CDR3 reads CASSSDRDLHSGDKNIQYF. The CDR3 DNA sequence: TGTGCCAGCAGTTCGGACAGGGACTTGCACTCCGGAGACAAAAACATTCAGTACTTC.

V gene TRBV25-1 combines with J gene TRBJ1-2, with 12 bases fitting TRBD1. Unmatched junction bases numbered 10, after V lost 3 bases and J lost 5 bases. Germline V gives CDR1 MGHDK, CDR2 SYGVNS. The CDR3 spans 17 residues. CDR3 in amino acids: CASSDNMGTGGSYGYTF. CDR3 sequence (DNA): TGTGCCAGCAGTGATAACATGGGGACAGGGGGCTCATATGGCTACACCTTC.

This chain connects TRBV10-1 to TRBJ1-5, with D perhaps TRBD1 (6 bases). With 8 bases removed from V and 0 bases from J, the gap between germline ends came to 17 bases. The CDR3 is made up of 16 amino acids. CDR1 and CDR2 from the germline V gene are WNHNN and SYGVQD (reference sequence). This chain's CDR3 is CASSLPDSYSNQPQHF. In nucleotides, the CDR3 is TGCGCCAGCTCTCTTCCGGACAGCTATAGCAATCAGCCCCAGCATTTT.

A single count supports this clone. The CDR3 DNA is TGTGCCAGCAGTGAAGCGTTGGGGGGGAACACTGAAGCTTTCTTT. Protein: CASSEALGGNTEAFF. The gene calls are TRBV6-1 and TRBJ1-1; D may be TRBD1 (5 bases). CDR3 size: 15 residues. Trimming stripped 0 bases from V and 1 base from J, with 9 bases between. Germline assignment: CDR1 MNHNS and CDR2 SASEGT.

The rearrangement links TRBV11-2 to TRBJ2-7; D gene ambiguous. V was cut by 5 bases and J by 1 base, with 6 bases left in between. The CDR3 sequence is 12 residues long. From germline, CDR1 is SGHAT and CDR2 FQNNGV. The CDR3: CASSHSSYEQYF. CDR3 DNA: TGTGCCAGCAGCCACTCGTCCTACGAGCAGTACTTC.

The CDR3 DNA reads TGTGCCAGCAGTATGACAGGGAGTGGCTACACCTTC. Translating it yields CASSMTGSGYTF. The chain links TRBV28 to TRBJ1-2; 7 nucleotides agree with TRBD1. Germline values: CDR1 MDHEN, CDR2 SYDVKM. J was trimmed by 7 bases and V by 5 bases; bases with no gene match: 4. This CDR3 is 12 amino acids long.

On this clone itself: The junction shows a germline mismatch at one end, possibly a read error. J is TRBJ2-7 and V is TRBV7-2; D is uncertain. The CDR3 runs to 12 residues. In germline, CDR1 is SGHTA, CDR2 FQGNSA. The CDR3 sequence is CASTGSSYEQYF. The CDR3 bases are TGCGCCTCAACCGGGTCTAGCTACGAGCAGTACTTC.

The chain carries TRBV18 and TRBJ2-7, with D perhaps matching TRBD1 (6 bases). The CDR3 spans 15 residues. The V and J ends lost 0 bases and 4 bases respectively, with 13 bases between them. Germline CDR1 is KGHSH and CDR2 is LQKENI. CDR3 sequence reads: CASSPPGALGYEQYF. CDR3 bases: TGTGCCAGCTCACCACCGGGGGCCTTAGGGTACGAGCAGTACTTC.

CDR3 in amino acids: CASSLPQGPEQYF. CDR3 sequence (DNA): TGTGCCAGCAGTTTACCTCAGGGTCCCGAGCAGTACTTC. The gene calls are TRBV28 and TRBJ2-7, with a tentative D call TRBD1 (5 bases). Germline V CDR1 and CDR2: MDHEN, SYDVKM. The CDR3 contains 13 residues. The V end was cut by 2 bases, the J end by 6 bases, with 11 bases between.

V gene TRBV30 combines with J gene TRBJ2-5; no definite D call. This CDR3 has 16 residues. Germline-derived CDR1 and CDR2 are GTSNPN and SVGIG (reference sequence). Trimming removed 2 bases at V and 0 bases at J, with 16 bases between. The DNA of the CDR3 is TGTGCCTGGAGTCCCTACTGGTCACCGAACCAAGAGACCCAGTACTTC. This translates into CAWSPYWSPNQETQYF.

This clone turned up a few times. This sequence joins TRBV5-6 and TRBJ2-3, with D perhaps TRBD2 (6 bases). The V gene's germline CDR1 is SGHDT and CDR2 YYEEEE. V shed 7 bases and J shed 3 bases, with 12 bases lying between them. The CDR3 runs to 13 residues. The CDR3 DNA reads as TGTGCCAGCCCTACGGCGGGGACAGATACGCAGTATTTT. Translation gives CASPTAGTDTQYF.

This clone was detected only a few times. The chain carries TRBV5-4 and TRBJ2-7, with 10 nucleotides matching TRBD1. J was trimmed by 6 bases and V by 4 bases; bases with no gene match: 13. CDR3 length: 16 amino acids. Germline V gene data show CDR1 as SGHNT and CDR2 as YYREEE (reference sequence). The CDR3 reads CASSPPPGWDRGEQYF. The CDR3 bases are TGTGCCAGCAGCCCGCCCCCCGGATGGGACAGGGGCGAGCAGTACTTC.

The chain recombines TRBV5-1 with TRBJ1-3; D is perhaps TRBD1 (6 bases). CDR3 length equals 14 residues. Trimming stripped 5 bases from V and 2 bases from J, with 11 bases between. The germline CDR1 and CDR2 sequences are SGHRS and YFSETQ. CDR3: CASSTGLAGNTIYF. In DNA, the CDR3 is TGCGCCAGCAGTACAGGGCTCGCTGGAAACACCATATATTTT.

V gene TRBV6-6 combines with J gene TRBJ1-5; 10 bases are shared with TRBD1. Germline V gene data show CDR1 as MNHNY and CDR2 as SVGAGI (reference sequence). The CDR3 loop spans 15 amino acids. J lost 1 base, V lost 5 bases, and 2 bases had no gene match. As DNA, the CDR3 is TGTGCCAGCAGTCCGACAGGGGGCAGCAATCAGCCCCAGCATTTT. It translates to CASSPTGGSNQPQHF.

The chain couples TRBV7-2 to TRBJ1-3; TRBD1 agrees at 9 bases. J gave up 4 bases and V 1 base, and 2 bases lay outside the gene matches. The CDR3 is 15 residues long. The germline CDR1 and CDR2 sequences are SGHTA and FQGNSA. The CDR3: CASSLVQGAGNTIYF. In DNA, the CDR3 is TGTGCCAGCAGCTTAGTACAGGGGGCGGGAAACACCATATATTTT.

A note on this clone: One end of the junction varies from germline; a read error may be responsible. The chain joins TRBV7-9 to TRBJ1-2; no clear D gene. The CDR3 runs 12 residues. Germline V gene lookup returns CDR1 SEHNR and CDR2 FQNEAQ (reference sequence). The CDR3: CSSSFETGGYTF. The CDR3 DNA sequence: TGTTCCAGCAGCTTTGAGACTGGTGGCTACACCTTC.

This sequence joins TRBV28 and TRBJ1-6; TRBD1 aligns across 10 bases. The ends lost 6 bases at V and 6 bases at J; junction bases unmatched: 8. Germline loops: CDR1 MDHEN, CDR2 SYDVKM. The CDR3 totals 16 residues. In DNA form, the CDR3 reads TGTGCCAGCAGACCTACAAGGACAGGGGGTAATTCACCCCTCCACTTT. This encodes CASRPTRTGGNSPLHF.

The chain has TRBV11-2 and TRBJ1-5, with 8 positions matching TRBD1. Looked up from germline, CDR1 is SGHAT and CDR2 is FQNNGV. This CDR3 region has 14 residues. The J segment lost 7 bases and the V segment lost 5 bases, leaving 7 bases of the junction unmatched. The CDR3 DNA follows: TGTGCCAGCAGCCGAGACAGGGGAGGACAGCCCCAGCATTTT. Amino acids: CASSRDRGGQPQHF.

The gene calls are TRBV7-2 and TRBJ2-3, with TRBD2 matching 10 bases. The CDR3 spans 16 residues. Germline V gives CDR1 SGHTA, CDR2 FQGNSA. J gave up 4 bases and V 5 bases, and 9 bases lay outside the gene matches. The CDR3 here is CASSLRAGGPPDTQYF. The CDR3 nucleotides are TGTGCCAGCAGCCTTCGAGCGGGAGGGCCCCCAGATACGCAGTATTTT.

Note on this clone: One end of the junction does not line up with germline, which may come from a read error. The chain links TRBV7-9 to TRBJ1-5, with D unresolved. The CDR3 totals 12 residues. CDR1 is SEHNR and CDR2 is FQNEAQ in the germline V gene (reference sequence). The CDR3 DNA sequence: TGTTCCAGCAGCTTAGTAAATCAGCCCCAGCATTTT. It is translated as CSSSLVNQPQHF.

This chain uses TRBV28 with TRBJ1-1; TRBD1 agrees at 8 bases. The CDR3 consists of 17 residues. The germline V gene encodes CDR1 MDHEN and CDR2 SYDVKM. Trimming removed 3 bases from V and 4 bases from J; junction bases left unmatched: 13. The CDR3 reads CASSFAGRGRMGTEAFF. As DNA, the CDR3 is TGTGCCAGCAGTTTTGCGGGCAGGGGGCGGATGGGCACTGAAGCTTTCTTT. The full variable domain, in which reference TRBV28 and TRBJ1-1 provide the parts outside the CDR3, is DVKVTQSSRYLVKRTGEKVFLECVQDMDHENMFWYRQDPGLGLRLIYFSYDVKMKEKGDIPEGYSVSREKKERFSLILESASTNQTSMYLCASSFAGRGRMGTEAFFGQGTRLTVV.

The CDR3 is CASSLPTTGARAEAFF. DNA for the CDR3: TGTGCCAGCAGCCTCCCAACTACAGGGGCGAGGGCTGAAGCTTTCTTT. The chain carries TRBV4-2 and TRBJ1-1; 7 bases are a match to TRBD1. The CDR3 extends over 16 amino acids. The germline V gene encodes CDR1 LGHNA and CDR2 YNFKEQ. The V gene end was trimmed by 4 bases and the J gene end by 6 bases; junction bases not matched to a gene: 14.

This clone turned up a few times. The J gene is TRBJ2-5, the V gene TRBV10-2, with TRBD2 identical over 7 bases. This CDR3 has 15 amino acids. Trimming removed 7 bases from V and 2 bases from J; junction bases left unmatched: 10. Per germline, CDR1 WSHSY and CDR2 SAAADI. DNA of the CDR3: TGCGCCAGCAAGACCGGGACTACCGAACAAGAGACCCAGTACTTC. This sequence encodes CASKTGTTEQETQYF.

Only a few counts were recorded for this clone. The chain is built from TRBV7-9 and TRBJ2-2, with unresolved D. Trimming left V 1 base short and J 1 base short, with 4 bases between. The CDR3 is 14 residues long. The germline gives CDR1 SEHNR, CDR2 FQNEAQ (reference sequence). DNA of the CDR3: TGTGCCAGCAGCTTAGACGGGAACACCGGGGAGCTGTTTTTT. As protein: CASSLDGNTGELFF.

This chain connects TRBV5-6 to TRBJ1-2; D is uncertain. The CDR3 consists of 14 residues. With 0 bases removed from V and 2 bases from J, the gap between germline ends came to 8 bases. Per germline, CDR1 SGHDT and CDR2 YYEEEE. CDR3 protein: CASSLARRNYGYTF. In DNA, the CDR3 is TGTGCCAGCAGCTTGGCAAGGCGGAACTATGGCTACACCTTC.

The chain joins TRBV6-4 to TRBJ1-1, with D perhaps TRBD1 (5 bases). The CDR3 runs 14 residues. V lost 0 bases and J lost 6, with 11 bases in between. Germline V gives CDR1 MRHNA, CDR2 SNTAGT. The DNA of the CDR3 is TGTGCCAGCAGTGACTCCTCCCGGGGGGCTGAAGCTTTCTTT. Translated: CASSDSSRGAEAFF.

The rearrangement uses TRBV28 and TRBJ1-1, with a tentative D call TRBD1 (6 bases). Looked up from germline, CDR1 is MDHEN and CDR2 is SYDVKM. The CDR3 has 14 amino acids. Trimming took off 3 bases at V and 2 bases at J, with 10 bases between the two ends. The CDR3 nucleotides read TGTGCCAGCAGTTTCCAGGGGCGTAACACTGAAGCTTTCTTT. Translated: CASSFQGRNTEAFF.